This TCR beta chain was observed in a study of blood T cell repertoires in COVID-19. Study as a whole: Collection of acute and convalescent COVID-19 samples took place in the United States, Italy and Spain.

The CDR3 consists of 19 residues. The V gene end was trimmed by 4 bases and the J gene end by 2 bases; junction bases not matched to a gene: 10. The germline gives CDR1 MNHGY, CDR2 SAAAGT. Method: immunoSEQ multiplex PCR; TCRdb's copy keeps in-frame clones and lacks some. The data hold fewer than 80,000 clones, with nearly 90% observed a single time. The V and J genes are TRBV6-8 and TRBJ2-2; TRBD2 matches 13 bases. This receptor was obtained from a man aged 45-65 years with acute or convalescent COVID-19. The specimen sequenced was peripheral blood. The CDR3 here is CASSSISPGLAGNTGELFF. CDR3 in DNA: TGTGCCAGCAGTTCCATCTCTCCGGGACTAGCGGGAAACACCGGGGAGCTGTTTTTT.